Each of the 30 T cell receptor beta chains below was sequenced from the same sample in a study of CD8 T cells in ankylosing spondylitis. One entry per CDR3 protein results from TCRdb running MiXCR on the 5' RACE reads. This sample has about 250,000 distinct CDR3 sequences; approximately 8.4% occur once, and the top ten carry roughly 4.9%. Sample: blood, either unsorted or a sorted T cell fraction (not recorded which). Source of these receptors: a female donor with ankylosing spondylitis or in good health (not recorded which).

This clonotype was counted many times. This sequence joins TRBV20-1 and TRBJ1-1; 7 bases are shared with TRBD1. Unmatched junction bases numbered 10, after V lost 7 bases and J lost 5 bases. Germline CDR1 and CDR2: DFQATT and SNEGSKA (reference sequence). The CDR3 is made up of 13 amino acids. CDR3 amino acids: CSVPNRGRTEAFF. CDR3 DNA sequence: TGCAGTGTCCCTAACAGGGGCAGGACTGAAGCTTTCTTT.

This clonotype was seen more than once but under ten times. In nucleotides, the CDR3 is TGTGCCAGCAGCGCCACCAGGGCAGGTGAAGAGACCCAGTACTTC. Protein sequence: CASSATRAGEETQYF. V usage is TRBV7-9 and J usage is TRBJ2-5; maybe TRBD1 (5 bases). The CDR3 contains 15 residues. V lost 5 bases, J lost 3 bases, and 16 bases lay in between. Germline values: CDR1 SEHNR, CDR2 FQNEAQ (reference sequence). Drawing the rest from reference TRBV7-9 and TRBJ2-5, the complete variable domain is DTGVSQNPRHKITKRGQNVTFRCDPISEHNRLYWYRQTLGQGPEFLTYFQNEAQLEKSRLLSDRFSAERPKGSFSTLEIQRTEQGDSAMYLCASSATRAGEETQYFGPGTRLLVL.

This clonotype has ten or more counts. The rearrangement links TRBV20-1 to TRBJ2-5; D not resolved. The CDR3 has 11 amino acids. V was shortened by 1 base and J by 5 bases, with 5 bases between the two germline ends. Germline loops: CDR1 DFQATT, CDR2 SNEGSKA (reference sequence). CDR3: CSARVGETQYF. The CDR3 DNA reads as TGCAGTGCTAGAGTAGGGGAGACCCAGTACTTC.

This clonotype appeared many times. This sequence joins TRBV10-3 and TRBJ2-2; D might be TRBD1 or TRBD2, each matching 6 bases. Trimming pared 5 bases from V and 0 bases from J, leaving 25 bases between. CDR3 length: 20 amino acids. Germline-derived CDR1 and CDR2 are ENHRY and SYGVKD. Here the CDR3 reads CAISYPNYPPEGANTGELFF. CDR3 nucleotides: TGTGCCATCAGTTACCCCAATTACCCTCCGGAGGGGGCGAACACCGGGGAGCTGTTTTTT.

V is TRBV11-2 and J is TRBJ2-4; 7 bases fit TRBD1. This CDR3 region has 14 residues. Looked up from germline, CDR1 is SGHAT and CDR2 is FQNNGV. Trimming at V came to 6 bases and at J to 3 bases, leaving 5 bases not matched to a gene. CDR3 protein: CASRHRGGKNIQYF. The CDR3 coding sequence is TGTGCCAGCAGGCACAGGGGTGGCAAAAACATTCAGTACTTC.

This clonotype was detected ten times or more. The chain employs TRBV12-3 or TRBV12-4 and TRBJ2-7, with TRBD1 as a possible D gene (6 bases). The CDR3 length is 15 residues. Trimming removed 2 bases at V and 2 bases at J, with 13 bases between. The CDR3 sequence: CASSLRAGVTYEQYF. CDR3 in DNA: TGTGCCAGCAGTTTACGGGCAGGGGTTACCTACGAGCAGTACTTC.

Of note for this clonotype: Sequence at one end of the junction differs from germline and may be a read error. The rearrangement uses TRBV10-3 and TRBJ2-2; D uncertain. The CDR3 totals 13 residues. Germline assignment: CDR1 ENHRY and CDR2 SYGVKD. The CDR3 bases are TGTGCCATCGGTGAGTCCGGCACCGGGGAGCTGTTTTTT. This gives the protein CAIGESGTGELFF.

Many counts were recorded for this clonotype. V and J are TRBV2 and TRBJ2-4; a weak D match, TRBD2 (5 bases). Trimming removed 8 bases at V and 1 base at J, with 12 bases between. Germline V gene sequence: CDR1 SNHLY, CDR2 FYNNEI. This CDR3 is 14 amino acids long. Written as DNA, the CDR3 is TGTGCCAGCGGACTTCTTACGGCCAAAAACATTCAGTACTTC. This translates into CASGLLTAKNIQYF.

The rearrangement uses TRBV7-2 and TRBJ2-1; 7 bases line up with TRBD2. Germline V gives CDR1 SGHTA, CDR2 FQGNSA. V trimming: 5 bases; J trimming: 8 bases; junction bases outside the gene matches: 9. The length of the CDR3 is 14 residues. Written as DNA, the CDR3 is TGTGCCAGCAGCCCATTAGCGGGTCCGGATGAGCAGTTCTTC. It codes for CASSPLAGPDEQFF.

This clonotype was seen at least ten times. The chain joins TRBV14 to TRBJ2-7, with 11 bases aligning to TRBD1. In germline, CDR1 is SGHDN, CDR2 FVKESK. The CDR3 consists of 14 residues. Germline trimming cut 4 bases from V and 5 bases from J; bases unmatched to any gene: 4. CDR3 sequence: CASSPGTGGNEQYF. CDR3 coding DNA: TGTGCCAGCAGCCCCGGGACAGGGGGGAACGAGCAGTACTTC. The entire variable domain, with the rest obtained from reference TRBV14 and TRBJ2-7, is as follows: EAGVTQFPSHSVIEKGQTVTLRCDPISGHDNLYWYRRVMGKEIKFLLHFVKESKQDESGMPNNRFLAERTGGTYSTLKVQPAELEDSGVYFCASSPGTGGNEQYFGPGTRLTVT.

This clonotype was observed many times. The chain employs TRBV19 and TRBJ2-1, with unresolved D. Trimming left V 3 bases short and J 7 bases short, with 19 bases between. CDR1 is LNHDA, CDR2 SQIVND, per germline (reference sequence). CDR3 length equals 16 residues. The CDR3 coding sequence is TGTGCCAGTAGTATCCCAGGAGACTTTAGGGTGAATGAGCAGTTCTTC. Residues: CASSIPGDFRVNEQFF.

The rearrangement uses TRBV11-3 and TRBJ2-3; the match to TRBD2 covers 8 bases. The CDR3 consists of 16 residues. The V gene end was trimmed by 0 bases and the J gene end by 6 bases; junction bases not matched to a gene: 8. Germline CDR1 and CDR2: SGHNT and YENEEA. CDR3 in amino acids: CASSLDLGLVGDTQYF. CDR3 coding DNA: TGTGCCAGCAGCTTAGATCTGGGACTAGTAGGTGATACGCAGTATTTT.

In its sample, this clonotype was seen many times. The chain links TRBV5-1 to TRBJ2-7, with D possibly being TRBD1 (6 bases). From germline, CDR1 is SGHRS and CDR2 YFSETQ. Trimming left V 5 bases short and J 1 base short, with 16 bases between. This CDR3 has 15 residues. DNA for the CDR3: TGCGCCAGCAGTCAACCGGACAGTGGGTCCTACGAGCAGTACTTC. As protein: CASSQPDSGSYEQYF.

This chain connects TRBV7-9 to TRBJ2-7; D uncertain. Germline V gene data show CDR1 as SEHNR and CDR2 as FQNEAQ (reference sequence). V dropped 2 bases and J dropped 3 bases, with 8 bases sitting between them. The CDR3 extends over 13 amino acids. The CDR3 here is CASSLLGNYEQYF. CDR3 bases: TGTGCCAGCAGCTTATTAGGGAACTACGAGCAGTACTTC.

This clonotype was recorded many times. This chain uses TRBV4-2 with TRBJ2-5; D is uncertain. The V gene lost 2 bases and the J gene lost 4 bases, with 8 bases spanning the gap. The CDR3 has 13 amino acids. Germline loops: CDR1 LGHNA, CDR2 YNFKEQ. As DNA, the CDR3 is TGTGCCAGCAGCCAAATTGGGCGAGAGACCCAGTACTTC. As protein: CASSQIGRETQYF.

This clonotype was seen at least ten times. V gene TRBV7-2 combines with J gene TRBJ2-1; 8 bases map to TRBD2. Germline CDR1 and CDR2: SGHTA and FQGNSA. V lost 3 bases to trimming and J lost 9 bases; unmatched junction nucleotides: 10. The CDR3 contains 15 residues. CDR3 amino acids: CASSFDQREFGEQFF. DNA for the CDR3: TGTGCCAGCAGCTTTGACCAGCGGGAGTTTGGTGAGCAGTTCTTC. The entire variable domain, with the rest obtained from reference TRBV7-2 and TRBJ2-1, is as follows: GAGVSQSPSNKVTEKGKDVELRCDPISGHTALYWYRQSLGQGLEFLIYFQGNSAPDKSGLPSDRFSAERTGGSVSTLTIQRTQQEDSAVYLCASSFDQREFGEQFFGPGTRLTVL.

This clonotype appeared many times. V usage is TRBV28 and J usage is TRBJ1-1, with D possibly being TRBD1 (5 bases). This CDR3 region has 14 residues. V dropped 2 bases and J dropped 4 bases, with 11 bases sitting between them. Germline lookup yields CDR1 MDHEN and CDR2 SYDVKM. The CDR3 spells CASSLRGGRTEAFF. The CDR3, as DNA: TGTGCCAGCAGTTTAAGGGGCGGTCGCACTGAAGCTTTCTTT.

This clonotype showed up many times. The chain recombines TRBV28 with TRBJ2-5, with D maybe TRBD2 (6 bases). Trimming stripped 4 bases from V and 4 bases from J, with 19 bases between. CDR1 is MDHEN and CDR2 is SYDVKM in the germline V gene. The CDR3 spans 16 residues. The CDR3 sequence is CASSSSWAGKRETQYF. As DNA, the CDR3 is TGTGCCAGCAGTTCCAGTTGGGCGGGGAAAAGAGAGACCCAGTACTTC.

This clonotype was counted ten times or more. This chain joins TRBV7-9 and TRBJ2-2; D not resolved. The V end lost 3 bases, the J end lost 0 bases, and 5 bases lay between the germline ends. The CDR3 has 14 residues. CDR1 and CDR2 from the germline V gene are SEHNR and FQNEAQ (reference sequence). In DNA, the CDR3 is TGTGCCAGCAGCTTGGCGACGAACACCGGGGAGCTGTTTTTT. Protein: CASSLATNTGELFF.

This clonotype appeared many times. The rearrangement joins TRBV19 to TRBJ2-2; D remains unclear. Germline CDR1 reads LNHDA; CDR2 reads SQIVND (reference sequence). This CDR3 comprises 13 residues. The V gene lost 8 bases and the J gene lost 6 bases, with 13 bases spanning the gap. The CDR3 nucleotides are TGTGCCAGTTGCGCAGGCGCTGCCGGGGAGCTGTTTTTT. It translates to CASCAGAAGELFF.

The V call is TRBV7-2, the J call TRBJ2-7; a weak D match, TRBD1 (6 bases). V shed 2 bases and J shed 2 bases, with 10 bases lying between them. The CDR3 runs 14 residues. Germline CDR1 is SGHTA and CDR2 is FQGNSA. The chain's CDR3 is CASSLRNRAYEQYF. For the CDR3, the DNA is TGTGCCAGCAGCTTAAGGAACAGGGCCTACGAGCAGTACTTC.

This clonotype came up many times. The chain links TRBV24-1 to TRBJ2-1; D unresolved. This CDR3 spans 9 amino acids. In germline, CDR1 is KGHDR, CDR2 SFDVKD. The germline V and J ends were trimmed by 9 bases and 7 bases, with 3 bases remaining between them. In DNA, the CDR3 is TGTGCCACCGAAAATGAGCAGTTCTTC. Its translation: CATENEQFF.

This clonotype was seen repeatedly, ten times or more. J is TRBJ1-3 and V is TRBV30; D unresolved. The V end was cut by 3 bases, the J end by 1 base, with 4 bases between. Germline V gene lookup returns CDR1 GTSNPN and CDR2 SVGIG (reference sequence). The CDR3 has 12 amino acids. CDR3 region: CAWSGSGNTIYF. Here the CDR3 DNA reads TGTGCCTGGAGCGGATCTGGAAACACCATATATTTT.

This clonotype was seen repeatedly, ten times or more. The chain combines TRBV5-1 with TRBJ1-3; D call uncertain. The V end was cut by 2 bases, the J end by 4 bases, with 4 bases between. Germline V lookup: CDR1 SGHRS, CDR2 YFSETQ. The CDR3 is 12 amino acids. The CDR3 nucleotides are TGCGCCAGCAGCTTAACAGGAAACACCATATATTTT. Its protein product is CASSLTGNTIYF.

On this clonotype: Being one base from a much bigger clone, this may be a read error. This rearrangement joins TRBV28 to TRBJ1-5; tentatively, D is TRBD1 (5 bases). Germline assignment: CDR1 MDHEN and CDR2 SYDVKM. Trimming removed 6 bases from V and 4 bases from J, with 16 bases in between. The CDR3 loop spans 15 amino acids. CDR3 amino acids: CASRLWGEANQPQHF. The CDR3 DNA is TGTGCCAGCAGGCTGTGGGGGGAGGCAAATCAGCCCCAGCATTTT.

CDR3: CASSLDPGLEYGYTF. The CDR3 region has the DNA TGTGCCAGCAGCTTAGATCCGGGTTTGGAATATGGCTACACCTTC. This chain connects TRBV7-9 to TRBJ1-2; D uncertain. CDR3 length equals 15 residues. Trimming removed 1 base at V and 5 bases at J, with 14 bases between. CDR1 and CDR2 (germline): SEHNR, FQNEAQ (reference sequence).

This clonotype was observed many times. V and J are TRBV20-1 and TRBJ2-7; D is ambiguous. V lost 1 base to trimming and J lost 5 bases, with 12 bases between them. The CDR3 spans 13 residues. Germline CDR1 and CDR2: DFQATT and SNEGSKA (reference sequence). In nucleotides, the CDR3 is TGCAGTGCTAGAGGCCCCCTTACCAACGAGCAGTACTTC. It specifies CSARGPLTNEQYF.

The genes are TRBV5-4 and TRBJ2-7; 8 positions match TRBD2. The CDR3 runs 14 residues. CDR1 is SGHNT and CDR2 is YYREEE in the germline V gene (reference sequence). Losses at the gene ends were 4 bases for V and 5 bases for J; bases not matched to a gene: 8. The CDR3 DNA reads as TGTGCCAGCAGCCCTGGCGGCGGGAGGAACGAGCAGTACTTC. Its protein is CASSPGGGRNEQYF.

This clonotype was observed many times. The V gene is TRBV28, the J gene TRBJ2-1; perhaps TRBD2 as D (5 bases). The CDR3 length is 14 residues. Trimming removed 6 bases from V and 10 bases from J, with 19 bases in between. Germline CDR1 and CDR2: MDHEN and SYDVKM. The CDR3 DNA is TGTGCCAGCAGCCGCTTGGACTCCAGAACCGAGCAGTTCTTC. Its protein product is CASSRLDSRTEQFF.

This rearrangement joins TRBV7-2 to TRBJ2-1; 13 bases align to TRBD2. Germline values: CDR1 SGHTA, CDR2 FQGNSA. Losses at the gene ends were 5 bases for V and 10 bases for J; bases not matched to a gene: 8. The CDR3 loop spans 15 amino acids. The CDR3 sequence is CASSHGGLAGKEQFF. The CDR3, as DNA: TGTGCCAGCAGCCACGGGGGACTAGCGGGGAAGGAGCAGTTCTTC.